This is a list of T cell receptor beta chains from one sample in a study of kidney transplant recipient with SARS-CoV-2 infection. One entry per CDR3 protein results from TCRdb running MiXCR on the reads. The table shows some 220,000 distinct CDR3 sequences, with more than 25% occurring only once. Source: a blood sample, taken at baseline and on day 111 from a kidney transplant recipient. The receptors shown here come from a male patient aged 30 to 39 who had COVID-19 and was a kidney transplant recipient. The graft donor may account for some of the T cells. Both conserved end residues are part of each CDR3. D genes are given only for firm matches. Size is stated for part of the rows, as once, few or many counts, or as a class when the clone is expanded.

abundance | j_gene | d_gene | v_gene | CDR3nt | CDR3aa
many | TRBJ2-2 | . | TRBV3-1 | TGTGCCAGCAGCGATGAGCTTCCCATTTCAGGCTTGACCGGGGAGCTGTTTTTT | CASSDELPISGLTGELFF
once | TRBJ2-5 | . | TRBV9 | TGTACCAGCAGCGAGTTAAGGGGGGCTTGGGAGACCCAGTACTTC | CTSSELRGAWETQYF
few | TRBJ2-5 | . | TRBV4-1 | TGCGCCAGCAGCCAAGATGGGGCAGGCCAAGAGACCCAGTACTTC | CASSQDGAGQETQYF
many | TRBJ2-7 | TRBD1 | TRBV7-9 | TGTGCCAGCAGCTTAGGGACAGGGGGCCAAGAAGAGCAGTACTTC | CASSLGTGGQEEQYF
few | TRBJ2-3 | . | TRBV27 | TGTGCCAGCAGTGATATGTTGACAGTAAGGGCTAGAACCACAGATACGCAGTATTTT | CASSDMLTVRARTTDTQYF
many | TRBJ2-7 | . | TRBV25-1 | TGTGCCAGCAGTACTCAGGGGTTAGGTCGCGAGCAGTACTTC | CASSTQGLGREQYF
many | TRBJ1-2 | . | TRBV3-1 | TGTGCCAGCAGCTCGGGATACACCCTTCGAAAGACCTATGGCTACACCTTC | CASSSGYTLRKTYGYTF
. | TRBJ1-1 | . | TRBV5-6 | TGTGCCAGCAGCTTTGGGGAGATGAACACTGAAGCTTTCTTT | CASSFGEMNTEAFF
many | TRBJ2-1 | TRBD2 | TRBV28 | TGTGCCAGCAGCCCCCGACTAGCGTTACACAATGAGCAGTTCTTC | CASSPRLALHNEQFF
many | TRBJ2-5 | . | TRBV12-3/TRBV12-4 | TGTGCCAGCAGTTTAAGGCTTCAAGAGACCCAGTACTTC | CASSLRLQETQYF
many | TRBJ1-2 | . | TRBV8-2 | TGTGGCAGTGGGTTTATTGATAGCCGAAAGACCTATGGCTACACCTTC | CGSGFIDSRKTYGYTF
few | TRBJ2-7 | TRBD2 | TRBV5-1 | TGCGCCAGCAGCTTGTACGCGGGAGAGGCCTACGAGCAGTACTTC | CASSLYAGEAYEQYF
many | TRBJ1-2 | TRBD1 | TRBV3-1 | TGTGCCAGCAGCCAAGGGGGACAGGGGGCTTTCGGCTACACCTTC | CASSQGGQGAFGYTF
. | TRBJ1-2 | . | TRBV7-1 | TGTGCCAGCAGCTTTGGGTTTCACGAGGGAAAGACCTATGGCTACACCTTC | CASSFGFHEGKTYGYTF
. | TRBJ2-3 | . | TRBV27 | TGTGCCAGCAGTTTATCCGCAGGGGCGCGGGGTACGCAGTATTTT | CASSLSAGARGTQYF
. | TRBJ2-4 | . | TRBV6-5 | TGTGCCAGCAGTGAGTACGTAGCCAAAAACATTCAGTACTTC | CASSEYVAKNIQYF
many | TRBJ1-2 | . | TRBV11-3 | TGTGCCAGCAGCTTAGGGGGTACCGCGAACTATGGCTACACCTTC | CASSLGGTANYGYTF
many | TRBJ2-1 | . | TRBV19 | TGTGCCAGTAGTATACAGGGTTCCTACAATGAGCAGTTCTTC | CASSIQGSYNEQFF
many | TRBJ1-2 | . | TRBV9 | TGTGCCAGCAGCAGTCGAGTCGACTATGGCTACACCTTC | CASSSRVDYGYTF
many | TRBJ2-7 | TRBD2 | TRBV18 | TGTGCCAGCTCACCAGGACTAGCGAGGGGCTACGAGCAGTACTTC | CASSPGLARGYEQYF
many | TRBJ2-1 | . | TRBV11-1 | TGTGCCAGCAGCTCTAGGGTGCACCCCTACAATGAGCAGTTCTTC | CASSSRVHPYNEQFF
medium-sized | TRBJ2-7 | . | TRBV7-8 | TGTGCCAGCAGCTGGACCAGATCCTACGAGCAGTACTTC | CASSWTRSYEQYF
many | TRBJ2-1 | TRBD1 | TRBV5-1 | TGCGCCAGCAGCTTGGTGGGCCAGGGGGTTTTCGATGAGCAGTTCTTC | CASSLVGQGVFDEQFF
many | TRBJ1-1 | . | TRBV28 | TGTGCCAGCGGAAAACCGACGGTCCCTGAAGCTTTCTTT | CASGKPTVPEAFF
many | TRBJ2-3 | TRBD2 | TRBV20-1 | TGCAGTGCTACCAACCTAGCGGGAGCCGGCACAGATACGCAGTATTTT | CSATNLAGAGTDTQYF
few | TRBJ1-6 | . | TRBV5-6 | TGTGCCAGCAGCTTGATGGGTTCGACACCCACTTCACCCCTCCACTTT | CASSLMGSTPTSPLHF
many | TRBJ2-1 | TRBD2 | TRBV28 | TGTGCCAGCAGCGAAGGCGGGAGGCCCAATGAGCAGTTCTTC | CASSEGGRPNEQFF
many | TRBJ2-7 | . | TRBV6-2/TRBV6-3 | TGTGCCAGCAGTTACGGGCTAGCGAAGTACGAGCAGTACTTC | CASSYGLAKYEQYF
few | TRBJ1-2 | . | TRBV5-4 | TGTGCCAGCATTCAAACCGTACCAGGAAAGACCTATGGCTACACCTTC | CASIQTVPGKTYGYTF
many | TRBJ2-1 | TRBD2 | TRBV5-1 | TGCGCCAGCAGCTTGGGGCTAGCGGGACTCTACAATGAGCAGTTCTTC | CASSLGLAGLYNEQFF
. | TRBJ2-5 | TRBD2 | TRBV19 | TGTGCCAGTAGTATCGAGGCTAGCGGGAGCCCGCAAGAGACCCAGTACTTC | CASSIEASGSPQETQYF
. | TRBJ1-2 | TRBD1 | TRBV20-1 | TGCAGTGCTTTGGACAGGCTGTCTCGAAAGACCTATGGCTACACCTTC | CSALDRLSRKTYGYTF
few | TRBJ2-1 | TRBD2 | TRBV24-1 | TGTGCCACCAGTCCCCCCCTAGCGGGAGGGTACAATGAGCAGTTCTTC | CATSPPLAGGYNEQFF
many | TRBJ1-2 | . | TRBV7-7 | TGTGCCAGCAGCGTGTACTGTAAGTGCCGAAAGACCTATGGCTACACCTTC | CASSVYCKCRKTYGYTF
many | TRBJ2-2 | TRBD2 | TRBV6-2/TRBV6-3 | TGTGCCAGCAGACCCAACCGAATTCCGGGACTAGCGGGAGAGACAACAGGCGGGGAGCTGTTTTTT | CASRPNRIPGLAGETTGGELFF
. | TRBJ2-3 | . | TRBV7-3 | TGTGCCAGCAGCTTAATAGGTGGCGGGACAAGCACAGATACGCAGTATTTT | CASSLIGGGTSTDTQYF
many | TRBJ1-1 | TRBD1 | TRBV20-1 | TGCAGTGCTTACAGGGGGGGATTGGGCACTGAAGCTTTCTTT | CSAYRGGLGTEAFF
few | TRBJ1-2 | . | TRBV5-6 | TGTGCCAGCAGCTGTCTCAATAGTCGAAAGACCTATGGCTACACCTTC | CASSCLNSRKTYGYTF
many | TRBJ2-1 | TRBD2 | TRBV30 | TGTGCCTGGGAGGCTAGCGGGTTCTACAATGAGCAGTTCTTC | CAWEASGFYNEQFF